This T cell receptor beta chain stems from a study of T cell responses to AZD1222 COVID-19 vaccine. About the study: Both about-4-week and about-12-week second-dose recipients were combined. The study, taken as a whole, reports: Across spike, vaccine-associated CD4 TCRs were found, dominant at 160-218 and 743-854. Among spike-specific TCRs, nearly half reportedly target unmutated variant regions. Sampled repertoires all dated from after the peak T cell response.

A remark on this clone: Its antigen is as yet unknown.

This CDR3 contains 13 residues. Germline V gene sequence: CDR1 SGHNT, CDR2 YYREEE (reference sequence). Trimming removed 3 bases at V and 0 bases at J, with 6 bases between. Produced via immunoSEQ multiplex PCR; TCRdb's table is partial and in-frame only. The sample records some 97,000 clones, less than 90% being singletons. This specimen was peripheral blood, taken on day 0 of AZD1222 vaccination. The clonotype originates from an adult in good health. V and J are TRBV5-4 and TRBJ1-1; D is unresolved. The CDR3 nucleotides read TGTGCCAGCAGCTCTACAATGAACACTGAAGCTTTCTTT. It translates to CASSSTMNTEAFF.